This T cell receptor (beta chain) was observed in a study of response to subunit inactivated influenza vaccine. Of note for this clonotype: Its antigen remains unknown.

Study conclusions and caveats: The authors put forward the suggestion that each seasonal influenza vaccination may bring in only a limited number of new T cells.

TCRdb passed the RT-PCR reads through MiXCR, listing each CDR3 protein once. The data contain about 700,000 distinct CDR3 sequences, 14% of them singletons. This clonotype was sampled from a man in his forties or fifties who received an inactivated influenza vaccine. The sequencing used PBMCs from blood, collected approximately 15 days before vaccination.

The DNA for the CDR3 is TGTGCCTGGAGTGATCCTCGGGACCACTCCTACGAGCAGTACTTC. The encoded protein is CAWSDPRDHSYEQYF. The chain recombines TRBV30 with TRBJ2-7, with D perhaps assigned TRBD1 or TRBD2 (5 bases each). The V gene lost 1 base and the J gene lost 0 bases, with 13 bases spanning the gap. The CDR3 totals 15 residues. The germline V gene encodes CDR1 GTSNPN and CDR2 SVGIG (reference sequence).